Detailed here is one T cell receptor (beta chain). The antigen is unknown. TCRdb analysed the RT-PCR reads with MiXCR anew, one entry per CDR3 protein. The table lists approximately 230,000 distinct CDR3 sequences, over 9% of them singletons. The sample is drawn from a study of response to subunit inactivated influenza vaccine. CDR3 length: 13 amino acids. Germline V gene sequence: CDR1 DFQATT, CDR2 SNEGSKA (reference sequence). Trimming pared 3 bases from V and 8 bases from J, leaving 16 bases between. Study findings and constraints: Seasonal influenza vaccination, on each occasion, was suggested by the authors to recruit few new T cells.

Sequenced here: non-naive T cells sorted from PBMCs, sampled approximately 15 days before vaccination. The receptor was derived from a man between 45 and 60 years old who received an inactivated influenza vaccine. The chain uses TRBV20-1 and TRBJ1-2; a possible D gene is TRBD1 (6 bases). CDR3 coding DNA: TGCAGTGCTAGCGGCAGGGGAGAGAGGGGCTACACCTTC. Translation: CSASGRGERGYTF.